These 18 T cell receptor beta chains were sequenced from one sample in a study of T cell repertoires in cytomegalovirus infection. TCRdb processed the reads anew with MiXCR; each CDR3 protein has one entry. Of about 440,000 distinct CDR3 sequences listed, 25% to 40% are singletons. Sequencing input: PBMCs. The receptors originated from a human donor in good health (CMV status not recorded). Some clones in this sample may be carry-over from other donors' samples.

Concerning this clonotype itself: This sequence may be a read error, since a much larger clone differs from it by one base. V is TRBV19 and J is TRBJ2-3; a weak D match, TRBD1 (5 bases). CDR3 length equals 15 residues. From germline, CDR1 is LNHDA and CDR2 SQIVND (reference sequence). The CDR3 coding sequence is TGTGCCATTAGTATAGTAGCAGGGAGCACAGATACGCAGTATTTT. Translation: CAISIVAGSTDTQYF.

As DNA, the CDR3 is TGTGCCAGCAGCTTAGTCGGGGCAGCCGGAGGTGAAAAACTGTTTTTT. Its protein is CASSLVGAAGGEKLFF. The V call is TRBV7-9, the J call TRBJ1-4; a possible D gene is TRBD1 (5 bases). Germline V lookup: CDR1 SEHNR, CDR2 FQNEAQ (reference sequence). CDR3 size: 16 residues. The V end lost 1 base, the J end lost 7 bases, and 16 bases lay between the germline ends.

This clonotype was seen more than once but under ten times. The rearrangement joins TRBV6-5 to TRBJ2-3; the D gene is possibly TRBD2 (5 bases). The V gene's germline CDR1 is MNHEY and CDR2 SVGAGI. The CDR3 is made up of 13 amino acids. V dropped 6 bases and J dropped 11 bases, with 18 bases sitting between them. The DNA for the CDR3 is TGTGCCAGCAGGCACCCCGGCCTAGCAGGGCAGTATTTT. It is translated as CASRHPGLAGQYF.

With regard to this clonotype: A read error may explain this, as a much larger clone is one base away. CDR3 region: CARSLGKMTEAFF. The CDR3 nucleotides read TGTGCCCGCAGTTTAGGGAAAATGACTGAAGCTTTCTTT. J is TRBJ1-1 and V is TRBV27; D gene unclear. The CDR3 extends over 13 amino acids. CDR1 is MNHEY, CDR2 SMNVEV, per germline (reference sequence).

This clonotype has a handful of counts. CDR3 protein: CASSLQARFTDTQYF. CDR3 DNA sequence: TGTGCCAGCAGCTTACAGGCTCGGTTCACAGATACGCAGTATTTT. The rearrangement links TRBV6-1 to TRBJ2-3; a weak D match, TRBD1 (5 bases). The CDR3 extends over 15 amino acids. Germline-derived CDR1 and CDR2 are MNHNS and SASEGT. Trimming took 6 bases from V and 2 from J, leaving 15 bases between them.

V gene TRBV20-1 combines with J gene TRBJ2-2; the D gene is possibly TRBD2 (5 bases). The CDR3 extends over 12 amino acids. Germline values: CDR1 DFQATT, CDR2 SNEGSKA (reference sequence). V shed 0 bases and J shed 7 bases, with 6 bases lying between them. The CDR3 protein is CSARDRGGELFF. Written as DNA, the CDR3 is TGCAGTGCTAGAGATCGGGGCGGGGAGCTGTTTTTT.

This chain links TRBV28 with TRBJ1-5; TRBD1 matches at 7 bases. This CDR3 has 15 amino acids. Trimming cost V 4 bases and J 5 bases; bases outside gene matches: 8. Germline lookup yields CDR1 MDHEN and CDR2 SYDVKM. DNA for the CDR3: TGTGCCAGCAGTTCCCCCCCAGGGGGTTATCAGCCCCAGCATTTT. It yields the protein CASSSPPGGYQPQHF. Combining the CDR3 with reference TRBV28 and TRBJ1-5 gives the whole variable domain DVKVTQSSRYLVKRTGEKVFLECVQDMDHENMFWYRQDPGLGLRLIYFSYDVKMKEKGDIPEGYSVSREKKERFSLILESASTNQTSMYLCASSSPPGGYQPQHFGDGTRLSIL.

This clonotype was counted many times. The rearrangement joins TRBV7-2 to TRBJ1-5; the D gene is possibly TRBD1 (5 bases). CDR1 and CDR2 from the germline V gene are SGHTA and FQGNSA. This CDR3 comprises 16 residues. The V gene lost 7 bases and the J gene lost 0 bases, with 16 bases spanning the gap. CDR3: CASTKVGGNSNQPQHF. In DNA form, the CDR3 reads TGTGCCAGCACCAAGGTCGGGGGTAATAGCAATCAGCCCCAGCATTTT. The full variable domain, in which reference TRBV7-2 and TRBJ1-5 provide the parts outside the CDR3, is GAGVSQSPSNKVTEKGKDVELRCDPISGHTALYWYRQSLGQGLEFLIYFQGNSAPDKSGLPSDRFSAERTGGSVSTLTIQRTQQEDSAVYLCASTKVGGNSNQPQHFGDGTRLSIL.

V is TRBV6-2 or TRBV6-3 and J is TRBJ2-7; 9 nucleotides agree with TRBD1. Losses at the gene ends were 6 bases for V and 0 bases for J; bases not matched to a gene: 9. This CDR3 is built from 16 residues. Looked up from germline, CDR1 is MNHEY and CDR2 is SVGEGT. CDR3 bases: TGTGCCAGCAGAGATCTACAGGGGGCCCTCTCCTACGAGCAGTACTTC. It translates to CASRDLQGALSYEQYF.

This clonotype was seen a handful of times. In DNA, the CDR3 is TGCAGTGTCCCGGGACTAGACACAGATACGCAGTATTTT. This codes for CSVPGLDTDTQYF. The chain links TRBV20-1 to TRBJ2-3; 8 nucleotides agree with TRBD2. The CDR3 totals 13 residues. V lost 7 bases, J lost 2 bases, and 5 bases stayed unmatched. The germline V gene encodes CDR1 DFQATT and CDR2 SNEGSKA (reference sequence).

This sequence joins TRBV6-5 and TRBJ1-5; 9 positions agree with TRBD1. The CDR3 is made up of 14 amino acids. Per the germline V gene, CDR1 is MNHEY and CDR2 is SVGAGI. Trimming cost V 5 bases and J 6 bases; bases outside gene matches: 5. As DNA, the CDR3 is TGTGCCAGCAGTGGACAGGGGCTGGGTCAGCCCCAGCATTTT. Translating gives CASSGQGLGQPQHF.

Points on this clonotype: Since no conserved phenylalanine or tryptophan closes the CDR3, a read error is the likely cause. The chain is built from TRBV2 and TRBJ2-7; D is perhaps TRBD1 (5 bases). V was pared by 5 bases and J by 5 bases, with 10 bases between. The CDR3 has 12 residues. Germline CDR1 reads SNHLY; CDR2 reads FYNNEI. The CDR3, as DNA: TGTGCCAGCAGTATGGACATCCACGAGCAGTACTTA. Translated, it gives CASSMDIHEQYL.

This clonotype was seen only a few times. This rearrangement joins TRBV27 to TRBJ1-2; D perhaps matches TRBD1 (5 bases). From germline, CDR1 is MNHEY and CDR2 SMNVEV (reference sequence). V shed 7 bases and J shed 3 bases, with 18 bases lying between them. The CDR3 spans 15 residues. The CDR3 is CASTAGTPGHYGYTF. The CDR3, as DNA: TGTGCCAGCACCGCCGGGACCCCCGGGCACTATGGCTACACCTTC.

This clonotype was recorded many times. The chain links TRBV11-2 to TRBJ2-3, with TRBD2 as a possible D gene (5 bases). CDR3 length: 12 amino acids. Trimming took off 5 bases at V and 6 bases at J, with 9 bases between the two ends. The V gene's germline CDR1 is SGHAT and CDR2 FQNNGV. The CDR3, as DNA: TGTGCCAGCAGCCGGGGAGTTGATACGCAGTATTTT. Translating it yields CASSRGVDTQYF.

In this sample, this clonotype turned up a few times. The genes are TRBV11-2 and TRBJ1-2; no definite D call. There are 13 residues in the CDR3. Germline V gene sequence: CDR1 SGHAT, CDR2 FQNNGV. V lost 5 bases and J 4 bases, leaving 11 bases between the germline ends. CDR3 nucleotides: TGTGCCAGCAGCGATACCGGGTTCTATGGCTACACCTTC. Amino acid sequence: CASSDTGFYGYTF.

The chain has TRBV25-1 and TRBJ2-7; 15 bases fit TRBD2. The trim removed 6 bases at V and 2 bases at J, leaving 8 bases unmatched. This CDR3 region has 17 residues. Germline V lookup: CDR1 MGHDK, CDR2 SYGVNS. The CDR3 loop reads CASSLGTSGGKTYEQYF. CDR3 nucleotide sequence: TGTGCCAGCAGCCTCGGGACTAGCGGGGGGAAGACCTACGAGCAGTACTTC.

The chain recombines TRBV4-1 with TRBJ1-3; D not resolved. Per the germline V gene, CDR1 is MGHRA and CDR2 is YSYEKL. The CDR3 covers 16 residues. Trimming cost V 1 base and J 3 bases, with 13 bases left between them. The DNA of the CDR3 is TGCGCCAGCAGCCAAGGACGTGATGGAAATGGAAACACCATATATTTT. Translation gives CASSQGRDGNGNTIYF.

This chain connects TRBV7-9 to TRBJ1-1; D is ambiguous. CDR1 and CDR2 (germline): SEHNR, FQNEAQ (reference sequence). The V and J ends lost 5 bases and 1 base respectively, with 11 bases between them. The CDR3 is made up of 14 amino acids. CDR3 residues: CASSPGQTNTEAFF. In nucleotides, the CDR3 is TGTGCCAGCAGCCCCGGGCAGACGAACACTGAAGCTTTCTTT.